Below are 9 T cell receptor beta chains sequenced from a single sample in a study of T-cell reconstitution after alpha-beta-depleted transplantation in children. Unique molecular identifiers were used in preparing the TCRbeta library. TCRdb ran MiXCR on the PCR reads and lists one entry per CDR3 protein. The sample lists a few hundred thousand distinct CDR3 sequences; around 27% were seen once. The sequencing here drew on PBMCs, taken before TCRalphabeta/CD19-depleted stem cell transplant. These receptors originate from a boy younger than two with Wiskott-Aldrich syndrome, due to receive a stem cell transplant.

The chain's CDR3 is CAGEREMGADTQYF. The CDR3 coding sequence is TGTGCCGGGGAGCGGGAGATGGGGGCAGATACGCAGTATTTT. V usage is TRBV7-9 and J usage is TRBJ2-3; 8 positions match TRBD2. This CDR3 is built from 14 residues. V lost 11 bases, J lost 4 bases, and 11 bases stayed unmatched. Germline CDR1 is SEHNR and CDR2 is FQNEAQ (reference sequence).

The chain has TRBV7-9 and TRBJ2-5, with 12 bases matching TRBD2. The CDR3 length is 17 residues. The V gene's germline CDR1 is SEHNR and CDR2 FQNEAQ (reference sequence). V shed 0 bases, J shed 5 bases, and the junction held 7 bases outside the gene matches. CDR3 in DNA: TGTGCCAGCAGCTTAGCGCGGTCTAGCGGGAGGGGTGAGACCCAGTACTTC. Its translation: CASSLARSSGRGETQYF.

The chain joins TRBV20-1 to TRBJ1-5; 9 bases match TRBD1. Trimming cost V 1 base and J 3 bases; bases outside gene matches: 10. Germline V gives CDR1 DFQATT, CDR2 SNEGSKA (reference sequence). The CDR3 sequence is 17 residues long. CDR3 bases: TGCAGTGCTAGAGTACTTGCGTGGACAGGGGACAATCAGCCCCAGCATTTT. Translated, it gives CSARVLAWTGDNQPQHF.

This chain links TRBV12-3 or TRBV12-4 with TRBJ2-7, with 9 nucleotides matching TRBD2. V shed 5 bases, J shed 2 bases, and the junction held 7 bases outside the gene matches. This CDR3 region has 15 residues. CDR3 in DNA: TGTGCCAGCAGTAGACTAGCGGCCTCCACCTACGAGCAGTACTTC. Protein: CASSRLAASTYEQYF.

This clonotype was seen a handful of times. The rearrangement uses TRBV29-1 and TRBJ2-1, with 7 bases fitting TRBD1. The CDR3 consists of 13 residues. Germline CDR1 SQVTM, CDR2 ANQGSEA. V lost 6 bases and J lost 6; bases outside the gene matches: 8. CDR3 coding DNA: TGCAGCGTGGGCACAGACAGGGCCAATGAGCAGTTCTTC. The encoded protein is CSVGTDRANEQFF.

This clonotype was detected a few times. This sequence joins TRBV7-8 and TRBJ2-2; either TRBD1 or TRBD2 may supply D (7 bases each). The CDR3 runs to 15 residues. Germline loops: CDR1 SGHVS, CDR2 FQNEAQ. Trimming removed 1 base at V and 7 bases at J, with 13 bases between. The CDR3 sequence: CASSLGQGEGGELFF. DNA for the CDR3: TGTGCCAGCAGCTTAGGGCAGGGGGAGGGCGGGGAGCTGTTTTTT. The variable domain in full, with the rest retrieved from reference TRBV7-8 and TRBJ2-2, is GAGVSQSPRYKVAKRGQDVALRCDPISGHVSLFWYQQALGQGPEFLTYFQNEAQLDKSGLPSDRFFAERPEGSVSTLKIQRTQQEDSAVYLCASSLGQGEGGELFFGEGSRLTVL.

The J gene is TRBJ2-1, the V gene TRBV29-1, with D perhaps matching TRBD2 (5 bases). V shed 5 bases and J shed 0 bases, with 8 bases lying between them. Germline CDR1 SQVTM, CDR2 ANQGSEA. This CDR3 is 13 amino acids long. The CDR3 here is CSVSGNSYNEQFF. In nucleotides, the CDR3 is TGCAGCGTTTCGGGGAACTCCTACAATGAGCAGTTCTTC.

The V and J genes are TRBV19 and TRBJ1-1; D unresolved. The germline V gene has CDR1 LNHDA and CDR2 SQIVND (reference sequence). Trimming pared 4 bases from V and 7 bases from J, leaving 19 bases between. This CDR3 is 15 amino acids long. This chain's CDR3 is CASSTGRAARVEAFF. The CDR3 DNA reads as TGTGCCAGTAGTACAGGACGGGCCGCTAGAGTTGAAGCTTTCTTT.

The sample holds a few counts of this clonotype. The chain links TRBV27 to TRBJ2-1, with TRBD2 matching over 14 bases. Germline V lookup: CDR1 MNHEY, CDR2 SMNVEV (reference sequence). Trimming at V came to 8 bases and at J to 7 bases, leaving 7 bases not matched to a gene. CDR3 length equals 15 residues. The DNA of the CDR3 is TGTGCCAGCGTTATACGACTAGCGGGAGGGAATGAGCAGTTCTTC. Its translation: CASVIRLAGGNEQFF.